This is a list of T cell receptor beta chains from one sample in a study of control samples from healthy donors and cancer patients. Assay: immunoSEQ multiplex PCR; the TCRdb copy retains only in-frame clones and omits some. The data show some 130,000 clones, with 75% to 90% seen just once and roughly 9% held by the top ten. Sequenced input: blood. The receptors derive from a woman younger than 45 in good health. Each CDR3 is given with its conserved first and last residue. D genes are given only for firm matches. Expanded clones get a size class; other rows say once, few or many, or leave the size out.

abundance	v_gene	d_gene	j_gene	CDR3aa	CDR3nt
NA	TRBV28	NA	TRBJ1-5	CASRGEGWQPQHF	TGTGCCAGCAGGGGGGAGGGGTGGCAGCCCCAGCATTTT
NA	TRBV4-2	TRBD1	TRBJ2-1	CASSQNRRQGVNNEQFF	TGTGCCAGCAGCCAGAACCGGAGACAGGGGGTTAACAATGAGCAGTTCTTC
NA	TRBV7-9	TRBD2	TRBJ2-7	CASSPGLAGGSDEQYF	TGTGCCAGCAGCCCGGGACTAGCGGGAGGGAGCGACGAGCAGTACTTC
NA	TRBV7-3	NA	TRBJ2-2	CASSPGQGKYTGELFF	TGTGCCAGCAGCCCGGGCCAGGGTAAATACACCGGGGAGCTGTTTTTT
few	TRBV3-1/TRBV3-2	TRBD2	TRBJ2-1	CASSQAAGGHNEQFF	TGTGCCAGCAGCCAAGCAGCGGGAGGTCACAATGAGCAGTTCTTC
NA	TRBV4-1	NA	TRBJ1-1	CASSQRDINTEAFF	TGCGCCAGCAGCCAAAGGGACATAAACACTGAAGCTTTCTTT
NA	TRBV7-9	NA	TRBJ1-4	CASSLATATNEKLFF	TGTGCCAGCAGCTTAGCGACAGCAACTAATGAAAAACTGTTTTTT
few	TRBV16	NA	TRBJ2-7	CASSPNRGGEQYF	TGTGCCAGCAGCCCCAATAGAGGGGGCGAGCAGTACTTC
NA	TRBV6-5	NA	TRBJ2-7	CASSYSGIGLYF	TGTGCCAGCAGTTACTCTGGAATCGGACTATACTTC
NA	TRBV3-1/TRBV3-2	TRBD2	TRBJ2-2	CASSLTPGLAFGELFF	TGTGCCAGCAGCCTCACACCGGGACTAGCTTTCGGGGAGCTGTTTTTT
NA	TRBV7-3	NA	TRBJ2-3	CASSLKPADTQYF	TGTGCCAGCAGCTTAAAACCAGCGGATACGCAGTATTTT
NA	TRBV19	NA	TRBJ1-3	CASSTPPTAGNTIYF	TGTGCCAGTAGTACTCCTCCGACAGCTGGAAACACCATATATTTT
NA	TRBV30	NA	TRBJ1-1	CAWKVTNTEAFF	TGTGCCTGGAAAGTAACGAACACTGAAGCTTTCTTT
NA	TRBV3-1/TRBV3-2	NA	TRBJ2-6	CASSLAGAGANVLTF	TGTGCCAGCAGCCTAGCAGGGGCAGGGGCCAACGTCCTGACTTTC
NA	TRBV19	TRBD1	TRBJ2-7	CASRMPGQGDEQYF	TGTGCCAGTAGAATGCCGGGACAGGGAGACGAGCAGTACTTC
once	TRBV29-1	NA	TRBJ1-3	CSALGGNTIYF	TGCAGCGCCTTGGGTGGAAACACCATATATTTT
once	TRBV2	TRBD2	TRBJ2-1	CASSDGGGYYNEQFF	TGTGCCAGCAGTGACGGGGGGGGCTACTACAATGAGCAGTTCTTC
NA	TRBV19	TRBD1	TRBJ1-4	CASSTQGATNEKLFF	TGTGCCAGTAGTACTCAGGGGGCGACTAATGAAAAACTGTTTTTT